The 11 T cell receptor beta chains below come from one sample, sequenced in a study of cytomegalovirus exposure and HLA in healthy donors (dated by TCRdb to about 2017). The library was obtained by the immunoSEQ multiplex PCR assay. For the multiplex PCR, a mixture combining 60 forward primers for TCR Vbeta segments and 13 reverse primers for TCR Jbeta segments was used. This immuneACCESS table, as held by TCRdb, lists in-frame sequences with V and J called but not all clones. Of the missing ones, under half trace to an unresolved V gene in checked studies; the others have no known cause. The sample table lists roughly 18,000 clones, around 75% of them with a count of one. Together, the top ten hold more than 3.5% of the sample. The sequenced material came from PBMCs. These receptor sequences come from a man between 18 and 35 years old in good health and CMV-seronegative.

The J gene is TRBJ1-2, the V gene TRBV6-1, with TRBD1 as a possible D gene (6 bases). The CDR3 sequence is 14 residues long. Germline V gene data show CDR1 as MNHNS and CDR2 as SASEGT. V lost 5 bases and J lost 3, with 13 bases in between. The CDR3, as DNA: TGTGCCAGCAGTCAACAGGGTGTTGACTATGGCTACACCTTC. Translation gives CASSQQGVDYGYTF.

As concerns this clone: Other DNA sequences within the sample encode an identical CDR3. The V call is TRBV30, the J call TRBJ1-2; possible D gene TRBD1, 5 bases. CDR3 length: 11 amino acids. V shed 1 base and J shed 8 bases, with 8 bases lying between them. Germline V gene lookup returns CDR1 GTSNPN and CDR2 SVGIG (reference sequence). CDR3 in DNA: TGTGCCTGGAGTGGGGGGGGAGGCTACACCTTC. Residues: CAWSGGGGYTF.

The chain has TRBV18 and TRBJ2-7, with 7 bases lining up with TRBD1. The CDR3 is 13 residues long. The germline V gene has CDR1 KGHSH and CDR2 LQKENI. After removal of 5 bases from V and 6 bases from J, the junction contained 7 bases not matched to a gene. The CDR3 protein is CASSSYTGVEQYF. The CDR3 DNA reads TGTGCCAGCTCATCCTACACAGGGGTCGAGCAGTACTTC.

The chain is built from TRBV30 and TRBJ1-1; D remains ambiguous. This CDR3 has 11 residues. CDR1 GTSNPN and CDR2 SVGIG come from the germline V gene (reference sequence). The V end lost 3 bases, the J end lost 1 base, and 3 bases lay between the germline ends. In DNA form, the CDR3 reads TGTGCCTGGAGACAGAACACTGAAGCTTTCTTT. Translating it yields CAWRQNTEAFF.

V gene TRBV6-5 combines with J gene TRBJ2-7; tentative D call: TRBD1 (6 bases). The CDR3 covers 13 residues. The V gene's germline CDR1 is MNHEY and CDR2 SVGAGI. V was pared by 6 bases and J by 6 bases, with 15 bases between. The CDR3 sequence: CASSPPNRVEQYF. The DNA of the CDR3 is TGTGCCAGCAGCCCTCCCAACAGGGTCGAGCAGTACTTC.

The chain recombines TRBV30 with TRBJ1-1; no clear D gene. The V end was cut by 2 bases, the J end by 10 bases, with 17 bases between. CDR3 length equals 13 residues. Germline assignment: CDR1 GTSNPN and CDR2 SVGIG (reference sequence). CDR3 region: CAWSLAGFGGAFF. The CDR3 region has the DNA TGTGCCTGGAGTTTAGCGGGCTTTGGTGGAGCTTTCTTT.

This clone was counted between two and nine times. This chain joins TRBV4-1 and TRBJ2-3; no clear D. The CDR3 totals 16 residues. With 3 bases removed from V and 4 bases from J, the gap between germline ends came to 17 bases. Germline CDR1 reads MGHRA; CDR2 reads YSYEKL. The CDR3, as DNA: TGCGCCAGCAGCCATTCACGGGTACCGTTCGCAGATACGCAGTATTTT. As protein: CASSHSRVPFADTQYF.

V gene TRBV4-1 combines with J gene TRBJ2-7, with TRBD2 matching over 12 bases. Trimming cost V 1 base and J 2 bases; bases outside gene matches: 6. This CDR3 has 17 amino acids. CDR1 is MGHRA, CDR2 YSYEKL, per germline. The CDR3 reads CASSQGLAGALPYEQYF. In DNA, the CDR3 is TGCGCCAGCAGCCAAGGACTAGCGGGAGCGCTACCCTACGAGCAGTACTTC.

The CDR3 coding sequence is TGCAGCGCACTAGCGGGGGGACGCACAGATACGCAGTATTTT. It is translated as CSALAGGRTDTQYF. This rearrangement joins TRBV29-1 to TRBJ2-3; 12 nucleotides line up with TRBD2. The CDR3 totals 14 residues. Germline assignment: CDR1 SQVTM and CDR2 ANQGSEA. V shed 7 bases and J 1 base; nucleotides not matched to a gene: 3.

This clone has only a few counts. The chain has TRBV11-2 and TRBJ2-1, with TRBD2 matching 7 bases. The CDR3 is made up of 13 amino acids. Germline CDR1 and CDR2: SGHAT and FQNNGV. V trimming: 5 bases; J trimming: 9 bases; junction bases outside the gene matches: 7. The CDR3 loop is CASSGGLGGEQFF. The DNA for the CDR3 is TGTGCCAGCAGCGGTGGACTAGGAGGTGAGCAGTTCTTC.

CDR3 residues: CAWGGRIGLAGAPKTQYF. The CDR3 DNA sequence: TGTGCCTGGGGGGGGAGAATAGGACTAGCGGGAGCCCCAAAGACCCAGTACTTC. J is TRBJ2-5 and V is TRBV30; 13 bases are shared with TRBD2. The CDR3 has 18 amino acids. The V and J ends lost 5 bases and 6 bases, in that order; junction bases with no gene match: 18. The germline V gene encodes CDR1 GTSNPN and CDR2 SVGIG (reference sequence).